Shown below are 22 T cell receptor beta chains from a single sample sequenced in a study of PD-1 blockade in classical Hodgkin lymphoma. Method: immunoSEQ multiplex PCR; TCRdb's copy keeps in-frame clones and lacks some. The sample carries 98,000 or so clones, roughly nine tenths recorded once. Every patient relapsed after autologous stem cell transplantation, and brentuximab vedotin exposure varied. The starting material was peripheral blood mononuclear cells (PBMCs), obtained before the second cycle of nivolumab. The receptor source for this set is a human donor with classical Hodgkin lymphoma.

This chain links TRBV27 with TRBJ2-7; D is unclear. Trimming shortened V by 3 bases and J by 3 bases, and 9 bases separated the two germline ends. From germline, CDR1 is MNHEY and CDR2 SMNVEV (reference sequence). The CDR3 runs 13 residues. CDR3 coding DNA: TGTGCCAGCAGTTTGTCGAGAAACTACGAGCAGTACTTC. Residues: CASSLSRNYEQYF.

In its sample, this clone was seen once. This chain links TRBV7-6 with TRBJ1-5; D unclear. The CDR3 sequence is 13 residues long. Germline-derived CDR1 and CDR2 are SGHVS and FNYEAQ. V dropped 4 bases and J dropped 4 bases, with 8 bases sitting between them. The CDR3: CASSSQENQPQHF. The CDR3 DNA is TGTGCCAGCAGCTCTCAAGAGAATCAGCCCCAGCATTTT.

The genes are TRBV10-1 and TRBJ2-5, with D possibly being TRBD1 or TRBD2 (5 bases each). This CDR3 has 13 amino acids. The V gene lost 6 bases and the J gene lost 3 bases, with 11 bases spanning the gap. Germline V lookup: CDR1 WNHNN, CDR2 SYGVQD (reference sequence). This CDR3 reads CASRKGPEETQYF. CDR3 in DNA: TGCGCCAGCAGAAAGGGACCCGAAGAGACCCAGTACTTC.

The CDR3 DNA reads TGTGCCAGCACCCCAAAGAACAGGGACCCCCGTGGCTACACCTTC. Its protein is CASTPKNRDPRGYTF. V is TRBV5-6 and J is TRBJ1-2, with D possibly TRBD1 on 6 matching bases. The germline V gene has CDR1 SGHDT and CDR2 YYEEEE. CDR3 size: 15 residues. The V end lost 6 bases, the J end lost 7 bases, and 22 bases lay between the germline ends.

This clone was observed a handful of times. The chain is built from TRBV5-1 and TRBJ1-2; TRBD1 is a possible D gene (5 bases). The CDR3 is 12 amino acids. Trimming cost V 0 bases and J 7 bases, with 7 bases left between them. In germline, CDR1 is SGHRS, CDR2 YFSETQ. The CDR3 here is CASSLEGTGYTF. The DNA for the CDR3 is TGCGCCAGCAGCTTGGAAGGGACTGGCTACACCTTC.

The genes are TRBV6-5 and TRBJ2-1; tentative D call: TRBD1 (6 bases). V lost 1 base to trimming and J lost 3 bases, with 13 bases between them. CDR1 is MNHEY and CDR2 is SVGAGI in the germline V gene. The CDR3 loop spans 16 amino acids. CDR3 nucleotide sequence: TGTGCCAGCAGTTACTACCGGGACACCAGCTACAATGAGCAGTTCTTC. This encodes CASSYYRDTSYNEQFF.

The CDR3 DNA follows: TGTGCCAGCAGTTTAGATGCCAAAAACATTCAGTACTTC. This translates into CASSLDAKNIQYF. This sequence joins TRBV27 and TRBJ2-4; D gene unclear. This CDR3 region has 13 residues. Germline V gene data show CDR1 as MNHEY and CDR2 as SMNVEV (reference sequence). V gave up 2 bases and J gave up 1 base, with 3 bases separating them.

The chain employs TRBV19 and TRBJ1-5; D remains unclear. Trimming stripped 5 bases from V and 4 bases from J, with 9 bases between. CDR3 length: 13 amino acids. CDR1 and CDR2 (germline): LNHDA, SQIVND (reference sequence). This CDR3 is CASSYRDNQPQHF. The CDR3 DNA is TGTGCCAGTAGTTATAGGGATAATCAGCCCCAGCATTTT. Drawing the rest from reference TRBV19 and TRBJ1-5, the complete variable domain is DGGITQSPKYLFRKEGQNVTLSCEQNLNHDAMYWYRQDPGQGLRLIYYSQIVNDFQKGDIAEGYSVSREKKESFPLTVTSAQKNPTAFYLCASSYRDNQPQHFGDGTRLSIL.

The genes are TRBV5-1 and TRBJ2-1; no clear D. This CDR3 region has 16 residues. V was pared by 1 base and J by 7 bases, with 18 bases between. Germline loops: CDR1 SGHRS, CDR2 YFSETQ. The CDR3 region is CASSLQVIPGGNEQFF. In DNA, the CDR3 is TGCGCCAGCAGCTTGCAGGTGATCCCGGGTGGGAATGAGCAGTTCTTC. Full variable domain (remainder filled in from reference TRBV5-1 and TRBJ2-1): KAGVTQTPRYLIKTRGQQVTLSCSPISGHRSVSWYQQTPGQGLQFLFEYFSETQRNKGNFPGRFSGRQFSNSRSEMNVSTLELGDSALYLCASSLQVIPGGNEQFFGPGTRLTVL.

This chain connects TRBV18 to TRBJ2-7; TRBD1 might be the D (6 bases). The germline V gene encodes CDR1 KGHSH and CDR2 LQKENI. The V gene lost 2 bases and the J gene lost 5 bases, with 13 bases spanning the gap. The CDR3 length is 14 residues. CDR3 residues: CASSPIDRLHEQYF. The CDR3 bases are TGTGCCAGCTCACCAATCGACAGGCTCCACGAGCAGTACTTC. Full variable domain (remainder filled in from reference TRBV18 and TRBJ2-7): NAGVMQNPRHLVRRRGQEARLRCSPMKGHSHVYWYRQLPEEGLKFMVYLQKENIIDESGMPKERFSAEFPKEGPSILRIQQVVRGDSAAYFCASSPIDRLHEQYFGPGTRLTVT.

The CDR3 loop reads CASSLGQGHTGELFF. Written as DNA, the CDR3 is TGTGCCAGCAGCCTTGGACAGGGGCACACCGGGGAGCTGTTTTTT. The chain couples TRBV27 to TRBJ2-2, with 9 nucleotides matching TRBD1. CDR3 length: 15 residues. CDR1 is MNHEY and CDR2 is SMNVEV in the germline V gene (reference sequence). V shed 6 bases and J 3 bases; nucleotides not matched to a gene: 5.

This chain links TRBV4-2 with TRBJ2-3; 8 bases are a match to TRBD2. This CDR3 region has 15 residues. Losses at the gene ends were 4 bases for V and 2 bases for J; bases not matched to a gene: 5. Germline V CDR1 and CDR2: LGHNA, YNFKEQ. CDR3 sequence reads: CASSLGRENTDTQYF. CDR3 nucleotides: TGTGCCAGCAGCCTCGGGAGGGAGAACACAGATACGCAGTATTTT.

V gene TRBV28 combines with J gene TRBJ1-2, with 8 nucleotides matching TRBD1. The CDR3 totals 13 residues. Trimming at V came to 6 bases and at J to 6 bases, leaving 6 bases not matched to a gene. Germline CDR1 and CDR2: MDHEN and SYDVKM. The CDR3: CASRVDREHGYTF. CDR3 DNA: TGTGCCAGCAGAGTGGACAGGGAGCATGGCTACACCTTC.

The V and J genes are TRBV11-2 and TRBJ2-6; D unresolved. The CDR3 consists of 16 residues. Germline values: CDR1 SGHAT, CDR2 FQNNGV. Trimming shortened V by 2 bases and J by 0 bases, and 8 bases separated the two germline ends. CDR3 bases: TGTGCCAGCAGCTTATACGGTGGCTCTGGGGCCAACGTCCTGACTTTC. This sequence encodes CASSLYGGSGANVLTF.

The rearrangement uses TRBV5-6 and TRBJ1-2; 8 bases fit TRBD1. V dropped 1 base and J dropped 8; count of bases not matched to a gene: 7. The CDR3 contains 14 residues. Germline V lookup: CDR1 SGHDT, CDR2 YYEEEE. Here the CDR3 DNA reads TGTGCCAGCAGCTTGAGTTTCAGGGGGCGAGGCTACACCTTC. Translation gives CASSLSFRGRGYTF. The whole variable domain, filled in from reference TRBV5-6 and TRBJ1-2, reads DAGVTQSPTHLIKTRGQQVTLRCSPKSGHDTVSWYQQALGQGPQFIFQYYEEEERQRGNFPDRFSGHQFPNYSSELNVNALLLGDSALYLCASSLSFRGRGYTFGSGTRLTVV.

The J gene is TRBJ2-5, the V gene TRBV7-6, with 12 bases that match TRBD2. The junction had 8 bases not matched to a gene; V was cut back by 2 bases and J by 1 base. Germline V gene lookup returns CDR1 SGHVS and CDR2 FNYEAQ. The CDR3 length is 18 residues. The CDR3 is CASSLYSGLAGSQETQYF. CDR3 in DNA: TGTGCCAGCAGCTTATATTCCGGACTAGCGGGATCCCAAGAGACCCAGTACTTC.

This clone was found once. This rearrangement joins TRBV7-2 to TRBJ1-5; no firm D call. Trimming cost V 3 bases and J 0 bases, with 6 bases left between them. The CDR3 runs to 14 residues. Germline CDR1 is SGHTA and CDR2 is FQGNSA. The CDR3 nucleotides are TGTGCCAGCAGCTTTAGGTCTAGCAATCAGCCCCAGCATTTT. Residues: CASSFRSSNQPQHF.

Turning to this clone: Other DNA variants within this sample encode the same CDR3. This CDR3 is CATSRDVNTGELFF. CDR3 in DNA: TGTGCCACCAGCAGAGATGTAAACACCGGGGAGCTGTTTTTT. The chain carries TRBV15 and TRBJ2-2; D is undetermined. Per the germline V gene, CDR1 is LNHNV and CDR2 is YYDKDF (reference sequence). With 0 bases removed from V and 2 bases from J, the gap between germline ends came to 4 bases. The CDR3 has 14 amino acids.

This chain connects TRBV10-3 to TRBJ1-1, with 8 bases identical to TRBD1. V dropped 4 bases and J dropped 1; count of bases not matched to a gene: 5. The CDR3 is 15 residues long. Germline V gene lookup returns CDR1 ENHRY and CDR2 SYGVKD. The DNA for the CDR3 is TGTGCCATCAGTGCAGCCGGGACAGGGAACACTGAAGCTTTCTTT. Protein product: CAISAAGTGNTEAFF.

The rearrangement uses TRBV6-1 and TRBJ1-1; TRBD1 might be the D (5 bases). Germline V gene lookup returns CDR1 MNHNS and CDR2 SASEGT. The V end lost 2 bases, the J end lost 0 bases, and 10 bases lay between the germline ends. The CDR3 contains 15 residues. This CDR3 reads CASSERGEMNTEAFF. The DNA of the CDR3 is TGTGCCAGCAGTGAACGGGGCGAAATGAACACTGAAGCTTTCTTT.

The genes are TRBV5-1 and TRBJ1-3; D not certain. CDR3 size: 14 residues. Germline CDR1 is SGHRS and CDR2 is YFSETQ. Trimming shortened V by 1 base and J by 0 bases, and 5 bases separated the two germline ends. CDR3 nucleotides: TGCGCCAGCAGCTTGTCCACCTCTGGAAACACCATATATTTT. Translating gives CASSLSTSGNTIYF. Variable domain in full (rest from reference TRBV5-1 and TRBJ1-3): KAGVTQTPRYLIKTRGQQVTLSCSPISGHRSVSWYQQTPGQGLQFLFEYFSETQRNKGNFPGRFSGRQFSNSRSEMNVSTLELGDSALYLCASSLSTSGNTIYFGEGSWLTVV.

This chain joins TRBV2 and TRBJ1-2; D ambiguous. Germline CDR1 reads SNHLY; CDR2 reads FYNNEI. CDR3 size: 13 residues. V was clipped by 7 bases and J by 7 bases, with 16 bases between them. CDR3 loop: CASNGPFGSGYTF. The CDR3 nucleotides are TGTGCCAGCAATGGCCCCTTCGGAAGTGGCTACACCTTC. Variable domain in full (rest from reference TRBV2 and TRBJ1-2): EPEVTQTPSHQVTQMGQEVILRCVPISNHLYFYWYRQILGQKVEFLVSFYNNEISEKSEIFDDQFSVERPDGSNFTLKIRSTKLEDSAMYFCASNGPFGSGYTFGSGTRLTVV.